The next 30 T cell receptor beta chains were all read from a single sample in a study of control samples from healthy donors and cancer patients. Sequencing was performed with immunoSEQ multiplex PCR; in TCRdb, only in-frame clones are kept and a portion is missing. The profile shows about 170,000 clones, roughly 90% of them singletons. Sequencing was carried out using blood. The receptor set was obtained from a man under 40 in good health.

V and J are TRBV6-1 and TRBJ1-1; D perhaps matches TRBD1 (5 bases). V gave up 3 bases and J gave up 5 bases, with 16 bases separating them. The CDR3 contains 15 residues. The germline CDR1 and CDR2 sequences are MNHNS and SASEGT. CDR3: CASSDLGAGGTEAFF. CDR3 nucleotides: TGTGCCAGCAGTGACCTCGGGGCGGGAGGGACTGAAGCTTTCTTT.

V usage is TRBV6-5 and J usage is TRBJ1-5; maybe TRBD1 (5 bases). Germline V gene data show CDR1 as MNHEY and CDR2 as SVGAGI. This CDR3 comprises 14 residues. V was pared by 6 bases and J by 4 bases, with 13 bases between. CDR3 in amino acids: CASRARVGNQPQHF. DNA of the CDR3: TGTGCCAGCAGAGCCAGGGTGGGGAATCAGCCCCAGCATTTT.

The chain joins TRBV25-1 to TRBJ1-1, with 8 positions matching TRBD1. This CDR3 region has 15 residues. In germline, CDR1 is MGHDK, CDR2 SYGVNS. The ends lost 5 bases at V and 4 bases at J; junction bases unmatched: 9. This CDR3 is CASSPRTGPITEAFF. CDR3 DNA: TGTGCCAGCAGTCCCCGGACAGGGCCGATCACTGAAGCTTTCTTT.

The chain employs TRBV5-1 and TRBJ2-7; 9 bases agree with TRBD1. This CDR3 region has 16 residues. Per the germline V gene, CDR1 is SGHRS and CDR2 is YFSETQ. J gave up 6 bases and V 4 bases, and 14 bases lay outside the gene matches. CDR3 DNA sequence: TGCGCCAGCAGCCCAGAAGTAGGGACAGGGTTTCGCGAGCAGTACTTC. Translating it yields CASSPEVGTGFREQYF.

This chain links TRBV5-1 with TRBJ2-1, with D unresolved. With 0 bases removed from V and 4 bases from J, the gap between germline ends came to 11 bases. Germline CDR1 and CDR2: SGHRS and YFSETQ. This CDR3 has 15 residues. CDR3 sequence (DNA): TGCGCCAGCAGCTTGGCCCTAGGTTCGTACAATGAGCAGTTCTTC. It translates to CASSLALGSYNEQFF. Based on the CDR3 plus reference TRBV5-1 and TRBJ2-1, the full variable domain is KAGVTQTPRYLIKTRGQQVTLSCSPISGHRSVSWYQQTPGQGLQFLFEYFSETQRNKGNFPGRFSGRQFSNSRSEMNVSTLELGDSALYLCASSLALGSYNEQFFGPGTRLTVL.

This clone occurred a few times. The V call is TRBV7-9, the J call TRBJ2-5; TRBD2 is a possible D gene (7 bases). CDR3 size: 15 residues. V lost 7 bases, J lost 3 bases, and 18 bases lay in between. Germline V CDR1 and CDR2: SEHNR, FQNEAQ (reference sequence). CDR3 in amino acids: CASNPRQGGEETQYF. DNA for the CDR3: TGTGCCAGCAACCCCAGACAAGGGGGGGAAGAGACCCAGTACTTC.

The chain uses TRBV12-5 and TRBJ2-3; D ambiguous. The CDR3 is 18 amino acids. Germline V gives CDR1 LGHNT, CDR2 FRNRAP. V lost 1 base to trimming and J lost 4 bases, with 21 bases between them. The CDR3 sequence is CASGLGEDFQTSSDTQYF. The DNA of the CDR3 is TGTGCTAGTGGTTTGGGTGAAGACTTCCAAACGTCCTCAGATACGCAGTATTTT. Drawing the rest from reference TRBV12-5 and TRBJ2-3, the complete variable domain is DARVTQTPRHKVTEMGQEVTMRCQPILGHNTVFWYRQTMMQGLELLAYFRNRAPLDDSGMPKDRFSAEMPDATLATLKIQPSEPRDSAVYFCASGLGEDFQTSSDTQYFGPGTRLTVL.

The chain carries TRBV5-1 and TRBJ1-5; 7 positions agree with TRBD1. The V gene end was trimmed by 5 bases and the J gene end by 1 base; junction bases not matched to a gene: 6. CDR3 length: 15 amino acids. Germline CDR1 reads SGHRS; CDR2 reads YFSETQ. The CDR3 DNA follows: TGCGCCAGCAGTTCAACAGGGGACAGCAATCAGCCCCAGCATTTT. It yields the protein CASSSTGDSNQPQHF. The full variable domain, in which reference TRBV5-1 and TRBJ1-5 provide the parts outside the CDR3, is KAGVTQTPRYLIKTRGQQVTLSCSPISGHRSVSWYQQTPGQGLQFLFEYFSETQRNKGNFPGRFSGRQFSNSRSEMNVSTLELGDSALYLCASSSTGDSNQPQHFGDGTRLSIL.

This chain uses TRBV2 with TRBJ1-3; D is ambiguous. Trimming took off 1 base at V and 2 bases at J, with 12 bases between the two ends. CDR1 and CDR2 (germline): SNHLY, FYNNEI. The CDR3 covers 16 residues. In DNA, the CDR3 is TGTGCCAGCAGTGAAGAGGGAGCGTACACTGGAAACACCATATATTTT. Amino acid sequence: CASSEEGAYTGNTIYF.

This chain uses TRBV15 with TRBJ1-1; D gene unclear. Germline-derived CDR1 and CDR2 are LNHNV and YYDKDF (reference sequence). This CDR3 is 12 amino acids long. The V end was cut by 3 bases, the J end by 10 bases, with 12 bases between. Here the CDR3 DNA reads TGTGCCACCAGCAGTCGGCCGCACGGAGCTTTCTTT. It codes for CATSSRPHGAFF.

This chain joins TRBV19 and TRBJ2-3; possible D gene TRBD1, 6 bases. V shed 8 bases and J shed 2 bases, with 17 bases lying between them. Germline V CDR1 and CDR2: LNHDA, SQIVND (reference sequence). This CDR3 is 15 amino acids long. In nucleotides, the CDR3 is TGTGCCAGTTTAAGCAGCAGGGGAACCACAGATACGCAGTATTTT. Translation gives CASLSSRGTTDTQYF. The entire variable domain, with the rest obtained from reference TRBV19 and TRBJ2-3, is as follows: DGGITQSPKYLFRKEGQNVTLSCEQNLNHDAMYWYRQDPGQGLRLIYYSQIVNDFQKGDIAEGYSVSREKKESFPLTVTSAQKNPTAFYLCASLSSRGTTDTQYFGPGTRLTVL.

A note on this clone: Mismatch with germline at one junction end may stem from a read error. The chain employs TRBV3-1 (or the pseudogene TRBV3-2) and TRBJ2-4; no definite D call. Germline V CDR1 and CDR2: LGHDT, YNNKEL (reference sequence). This CDR3 contains 11 residues. The CDR3 coding sequence is TGTGCCAGCAGCCTTGGACCAATTCTCCACTTC. Translated, it gives CASSLGPILHF.

The gene calls are TRBV4-3 and TRBJ2-3; D gene unclear. This CDR3 spans 16 amino acids. The germline CDR1 and CDR2 sequences are LGHNA and YSLEER. Trimming removed 0 bases at V and 0 bases at J, with 10 bases between. CDR3 nucleotides: TGCGCCAGCAGCCAAGACTGGCGCGGTAGCACAGATACGCAGTATTTT. Amino acids: CASSQDWRGSTDTQYF.

The genes are TRBV19 and TRBJ1-1; 7 bases match TRBD1. The CDR3 spans 16 residues. V gave up 5 bases and J gave up 0 bases; unmatched junction bases: 9. The V gene's germline CDR1 is LNHDA and CDR2 SQIVND (reference sequence). The CDR3 DNA is TGTGCCAGTAGTTTAGGGGGCCCCACTTTGAACACTGAAGCTTTCTTT. It is translated as CASSLGGPTLNTEAFF.

The CDR3 bases are TGTGCCAGCAGTGGTAGCGGGGGGGACTACGAGCAGTACTTC. Its translation: CASSGSGGDYEQYF. The rearrangement links TRBV28 to TRBJ2-7; 11 positions agree with TRBD2. The trim removed 5 bases at V and 3 bases at J, leaving 3 bases unmatched. From germline, CDR1 is MDHEN and CDR2 SYDVKM. There are 14 residues in the CDR3.

CDR3 sequence reads: CASSDFLSGTNTGELFF. The CDR3, as DNA: TGTGCCAGCAGTGATTTCTTGAGCGGGACGAACACCGGGGAGCTGTTTTTT. The chain links TRBV6-1 to TRBJ2-2; 7 bases line up with TRBD2. CDR1 is MNHNS, CDR2 SASEGT, per germline. CDR3 length: 17 residues. The V segment lost 3 bases and the J segment 0 bases; nucleotides outside the gene matches: 7.

The chain employs TRBV19 and TRBJ1-2, with unresolved D. CDR3 length: 14 residues. CDR1 and CDR2 (germline): LNHDA, SQIVND (reference sequence). V gave up 3 bases and J gave up 4 bases, with 12 bases separating them. The DNA for the CDR3 is TGTGCCAGTAGTATCAGCTTCCCATCCTATGGCTACACCTTC. Translated: CASSISFPSYGYTF.

This chain connects TRBV12-5 to TRBJ2-3; no clear D gene. The CDR3 extends over 12 amino acids. CDR1 is LGHNT and CDR2 is FRNRAP in the germline V gene. Trimming pared 6 bases from V and 3 bases from J, leaving 7 bases between. The CDR3 protein is CASGGGTDTQYF. In DNA, the CDR3 is TGTGCTAGTGGAGGTGGTACAGATACGCAGTATTTT.

This chain connects TRBV10-1 to TRBJ1-2; D is unclear. CDR1 and CDR2 (germline): WNHNN, SYGVQD (reference sequence). V gave up 6 bases and J gave up 7 bases, with 12 bases separating them. CDR3 length equals 12 residues. The CDR3 protein is CASSVNWVGYTF. The CDR3 DNA reads as TGCGCCAGCAGCGTCAATTGGGTTGGCTACACCTTC.

This clone showed up just once. This sequence joins TRBV4-1 and TRBJ2-1, with TRBD2 identical over 11 bases. V shed 4 bases, J shed 5 bases, and the junction held 4 bases outside the gene matches. CDR1 and CDR2 (germline): MGHRA, YSYEKL. The length of the CDR3 is 15 residues. The CDR3 sequence is CASSRALAGDNEQFF. The CDR3 DNA reads TGCGCCAGCAGCCGAGCACTAGCGGGGGACAATGAGCAGTTCTTC.

This clone appeared a single time. This chain joins TRBV28 and TRBJ2-1; possibly TRBD2 for D (6 bases). Germline V gene lookup returns CDR1 MDHEN and CDR2 SYDVKM. The germline V and J ends were trimmed by 6 bases and 3 bases, with 18 bases remaining between them. CDR3 length equals 16 residues. This chain's CDR3 is CASSLLARGVYNEQFF. DNA for the CDR3: TGTGCCAGCAGCCTACTAGCTCGGGGAGTCTACAATGAGCAGTTCTTC.

This clone was counted a single time. The chain employs TRBV6-5 and TRBJ1-1; D unresolved. The CDR3 is made up of 13 amino acids. CDR1 is MNHEY and CDR2 is SVGAGI in the germline V gene. The V end lost 7 bases, the J end lost 1 base, and 10 bases lay between the germline ends. The CDR3 loop is CASTTYRNTEAFF. As DNA, the CDR3 is TGTGCCAGCACAACTTATAGGAACACTGAAGCTTTCTTT.

This chain connects TRBV19 to TRBJ1-1, with D perhaps TRBD1 (6 bases). V dropped 7 bases and J dropped 9 bases, with 21 bases sitting between them. Germline V lookup: CDR1 LNHDA, CDR2 SQIVND (reference sequence). The CDR3 extends over 14 amino acids. CDR3 in DNA: TGTGCCAGTATTGGGGCCACAGGGACCTTGAAAGCTTTCTTT. Protein sequence: CASIGATGTLKAFF.

The chain recombines TRBV13 with TRBJ1-1; 8 nucleotides line up with TRBD1. Trimming at V came to 0 bases and at J to 4 bases, leaving 10 bases not matched to a gene. In germline, CDR1 is PRHDT, CDR2 FYEKMQ (reference sequence). The CDR3 runs to 17 residues. CDR3 in amino acids: CASSLGGQGEIGTEAFF. CDR3 nucleotides: TGTGCCAGCAGCTTAGGAGGACAGGGAGAGATAGGCACTGAAGCTTTCTTT.

The gene calls are TRBV7-2 and TRBJ1-1; no clear D gene. The CDR3 totals 12 residues. Germline assignment: CDR1 SGHTA and CDR2 FQGNSA. Trimming pared 1 base from V and 7 bases from J, leaving 7 bases between. CDR3 amino acids: CASSLGQFEAFF. As DNA, the CDR3 is TGTGCCAGCAGCTTAGGGCAGTTTGAAGCTTTCTTT.

The chain uses TRBV6-5 and TRBJ2-5; D remains unclear. Trimming removed 7 bases from V and 4 bases from J, with 16 bases in between. The CDR3 sequence is 14 residues long. Germline V gene lookup returns CDR1 MNHEY and CDR2 SVGAGI. The CDR3 DNA reads as TGTGCCAGCAAACTAAGTAGGCACAGAGAGACCCAGTACTTC. Translated, it gives CASKLSRHRETQYF.

The J gene is TRBJ2-7, the V gene TRBV14; D unresolved. Germline V gene lookup returns CDR1 SGHDN and CDR2 FVKESK. This CDR3 is 17 amino acids long. Trimming removed 1 base at V and 0 bases at J, with 16 bases between. The CDR3: CASSQGPFDSSSYEQYF. The CDR3 bases are TGTGCCAGCAGCCAAGGGCCCTTTGACTCAAGCTCCTACGAGCAGTACTTC.

J is TRBJ2-1 and V is TRBV5-1, with 12 nucleotides matching TRBD1. Trimming at V came to 3 bases and at J to 9 bases, leaving 10 bases not matched to a gene. CDR1 is SGHRS, CDR2 YFSETQ, per germline. This CDR3 contains 16 residues. This CDR3 is CASSSSGTGGLSEQFF. CDR3 coding DNA: TGCGCCAGCAGCTCTTCCGGGACAGGGGGCTTGAGTGAGCAGTTCTTC.

V usage is TRBV19 and J usage is TRBJ1-5; the D gene is possibly TRBD1 (5 bases). This CDR3 is built from 17 residues. CDR1 and CDR2 (germline): LNHDA, SQIVND (reference sequence). V was clipped by 4 bases and J by 9 bases, with 25 bases between them. CDR3: CASSTLPGTSFQGPQHF. In DNA form, the CDR3 reads TGTGCCAGTAGTACCCTACCCGGGACCTCTTTCCAGGGGCCCCAGCATTTT.

The rearrangement joins TRBV4-1 to TRBJ2-5; 7 bases agree with TRBD1. CDR3 size: 15 residues. Trimming cost V 2 bases and J 3 bases; bases outside gene matches: 6. Per the germline V gene, CDR1 is MGHRA and CDR2 is YSYEKL. CDR3 sequence (DNA): TGCGCCAGCAGCCAACCGGGACAGATAGAAGAGACCCAGTACTTC. Encoded protein: CASSQPGQIEETQYF.